This record covers a single T cell receptor (beta chain). Sequencing of TCR beta was performed on blood CD8+ and CD4+ T cells. Treatment-naive patients with stable or active relapsing-remitting disease were the multiple sclerosis controls. TEMRA cells were FACS-enriched and CD8+ and CD4+ T cells negatively isolated. An input of about 0.5 to 1 ug of RNA was subjected to reverse transcription using random hexamers. Amplification of TCR beta CDR3 used immunoSEQ multiplex PCR across 54 Vbeta and 13 Jbeta. Via MiXCR, TCRdb re-called the immunoSEQ multiplex PCR reads, giving one row per CDR3 protein. The repertoire includes over 300,000 distinct CDR3 sequences, around 92% of them detected once, and about 0.063% sits in the top ten. The germline CDR1 and CDR2 sequences are SGHNT and YYREEE (reference sequence). V was cut by 2 bases and J by 5 bases, with 13 bases left in between. CDR3 size: 14 residues. The sample belongs to a study of CD8 T cells in Susac syndrome.

This clonotype originated in a human donor with multiple sclerosis. The sequencing sample was made of CD4+ T cells from PBMCs. This rearrangement joins TRBV5-4 to TRBJ2-5, with D unclear. CDR3 sequence reads: CASSLGIKSETQYF. The DNA for the CDR3 is TGTGCCAGCAGCTTAGGGATTAAGTCGGAGACCCAGTACTTC.